This is a list of T cell receptor beta chains from one sample in a study of blood T cells in healthy people across ages. In TCRdb, the 5' RACE reads were re-called with MiXCR into one record per CDR3 protein. In the table there are about 900,000 distinct CDR3 sequences, roughly 52% of which are singletons. Material: blood. The receptor source for this set is a man aged 25-45 years in good health. CDR3s include the opening cysteine and the closing phenylalanine or tryptophan. The D gene is left open where the match is weak. A row's size may be missing; if present it is once, few, many or a size class.

clone_size j_call v_call d_call cdr3_aa cdr3_nt
- TRBJ2-3 TRBV6-5 - CASSSYTGKSTDTQYF TGTGCCAGCAGTTCCTATACAGGGAAAAGCACAGATACGCAGTATTTT
- TRBJ1-1 TRBV4-1 - CASSQEVGQNTEAFF TGCGCCAGCAGCCAAGAGGTCGGACAGAACACTGAAGCTTTCTTT
- TRBJ1-5 TRBV20-1 - CSAPTGTSGSQPQHF TGCAGTGCTCCCACCGGGACATCGGGGAGTCAGCCCCAGCATTTT
many TRBJ2-7 TRBV4-2 - CASSQEFYEQYF TGTGCCAGCAGCCAGGAGTTTTACGAGCAGTACTTC
- TRBJ2-1 TRBV6-1 - CASIPGVSYNEQFF TGTGCCAGCATTCCGGGGGTGTCCTACAATGAGCAGTTCTTC
- TRBJ2-3 TRBV6-1 TRBD1 CASSGQTGLTDAQYF TGTGCCAGCAGTGGACAGACAGGGCTCACAGATGCGCAGTATTTT
once TRBJ2-3 TRBV5-1 TRBD2 CASSRAGLAVTDTQYF TGCGCCAGCAGCCGCGCGGGACTAGCAGTCACAGATACGCAGTATTTT
- TRBJ2-7 TRBV12-3/TRBV12-4 - CASSLTANIGDYEQYF TGTGCCAGCAGTTTAACCGCTAATATAGGGGACTACGAGCAGTACTTC
- TRBJ1-2 TRBV6-2/TRBV6-3 - CASSYEAYGYTF TGTGCCAGCAGTTACGAGGCCTATGGCTACACCTTC
- TRBJ2-3 TRBV5-1 - CASGLTGPYTDTQYF TGCGCCAGCGGCCTCACAGGACCTTACACAGATACGCAGTATTTT
few TRBJ2-3 TRBV27 TRBD2 CASSLSVWLAGGPGDTQYF TGTGCCAGCAGTTTATCCGTCTGGCTAGCGGGGGGGCCGGGAGATACGCAGTATTTT
few TRBJ2-7 TRBV11-2 - CASSFVRTYEQYF TGTGCCAGCAGCTTTGTCAGGACGTACGAGCAGTACTTC
- TRBJ1-5 TRBV20-1 - CSARDRQGTNQPQHF TGCAGTGCTAGAGATCGTCAGGGAACGAATCAGCCCCAGCATTTT
few TRBJ1-6 TRBV27 - CASRRGTTNSPLHF TGTGCCAGCCGAAGGGGTACTACAAATTCACCCCTCCACTTT
- TRBJ2-5 TRBV28 TRBD2 CASTRGGTSAETQYF TGTGCCAGCACCAGAGGAGGGACTAGCGCTGAGACCCAGTACTTC
- TRBJ1-2 TRBV9 - CASSVETGTNYGYTF TGTGCCAGCAGCGTAGAAACAGGGACTAACTATGGCTACACCTTC
- TRBJ2-5 TRBV28 TRBD1 CASRGTGLGQETQYF TGTGCCAGCAGGGGGACAGGGTTAGGCCAAGAGACCCAGTACTTC
- TRBJ2-5 TRBV11-3 - CASSSGRVAEEQYF TGTGCCAGCAGCTCGGGTCGGGTAGCGGAAGAGCAGTACTTC
few TRBJ2-5 TRBV19 TRBD1 CATARDRGNREQYF TGTGCCACCGCCCGAGACAGGGGCAACAGGGAGCAGTACTTC
- TRBJ2-7 TRBV20-1 - CSARPPPYEQYF TGCAGTGCTAGACCTCCGCCCTACGAGCAGTACTTC
many TRBJ2-7 TRBV3-1 - CASSQEVFPYEQYF TGTGCCAGCAGCCAAGAAGTCTTCCCCTACGAGCAGTACTTC
- TRBJ2-4 TRBV28 TRBD1 CASLDRTKNIQYF TGTGCCAGCCTGGACAGGACCAAAAACATTCAGTACTTC
- TRBJ2-7 TRBV20-1 TRBD2 CSASSGAARGSYEQYF TGCAGTGCTAGTAGCGGGGCGGCACGGGGGAGCTACGAGCAGTACTTC
few TRBJ1-2 TRBV20-1 - CSANRGYDTGYTF TGCAGTGCTAATCGAGGGTACGATACTGGCTACACCTTC
- TRBJ2-7 TRBV16 - CASSQSQVSYEQYF TGTGCCAGCAGCCAATCACAAGTTTCCTACGAGCAGTACTTC
- TRBJ1-2 TRBV6-2/TRBV6-3 TRBD1 CASSYSTDRGDYGYTF TGTGCCAGCAGTTACTCGACGGACAGGGGCGACTATGGCTACACCTTC
- TRBJ2-1 TRBV29-1 - CSVVDNNEQFF TGCAGCGTTGTAGACAACAATGAGCAGTTCTTC
- TRBJ2-3 TRBV20-1 TRBD2 CSARDLRGTLRDTQYF TGCAGTGCTAGAGATTTGCGGGGGACTCTGAGAGATACGCAGTATTTT
- TRBJ1-6 TRBV20-1 - CSAREWGAASYNSPLHF TGCAGTGCTAGGGAGTGGGGGGCTGCCTCCTATAATTCACCCCTCCACTTT
once TRBJ1-1 TRBV20-1 - CSASETQTVNTEAFF TGCAGTGCGTCCGAGACTCAAACCGTGAACACTGAAGCTTTCTTT
- TRBJ1-6 TRBV10-3 TRBD1 CAISERADRRYNSPLHF TGTGCCATCAGTGAACGAGCGGACAGGCGGTATAATTCACCCCTCCACTTT
few TRBJ2-1 TRBV4-2 - CASSQDPGDNEQFF TGTGCCAGCAGCCAAGATCCGGGTGACAATGAGCAGTTCTTC
once TRBJ2-5 TRBV12-3/TRBV12-4 - CVSSLARSPDKTQYF TGTGTCAGCAGTTTAGCTAGGTCGCCAGACAAGACCCAGTACTTC
many TRBJ2-7 TRBV9 - CASSPSLDSHYEQYF TGTGCCAGCAGTCCGTCCTTGGACAGCCACTACGAGCAGTACTTC
- TRBJ1-4 TRBV27 - CASRIGGSNEKLFF TGTGCCAGCAGAATCGGGGGATCTAATGAAAAACTGTTTTTT
- TRBJ2-7 TRBV3-1 - CANRGDGYEQYF TGTGCCAACAGAGGTGACGGTTACGAGCAGTACTTC
- TRBJ1-6 TRBV25-1 TRBD1 CASRKGQVSPLHF TGTGCCAGCAGGAAGGGACAGGTATCACCCCTCCACTTT
few TRBJ2-7 TRBV20-1 TRBD2 CSASRGVFSYEQYF TGTAGTGCTAGTCGGGGGGTATTCTCCTACGAGCAGTACTTC
- TRBJ2-7 TRBV3-1 TRBD1 CASSQGTESYNEQYF TGTGCCAGCAGCCAGGGGACAGAATCCTACAATGAGCAGTACTTC
- TRBJ2-5 TRBV28 - CASSNAGPETQYF TGTGCCAGCAGTAACGCGGGACCAGAGACCCAGTACTTC
many TRBJ1-6 TRBV5-1 TRBD1 CASSPGTGNSPLHF TGTGCCAGCAGCCCCGGGACAGGGAATTCACCCCTCCACTTT
- TRBJ2-1 TRBV5-1 - CASSSFPGNEQFF TGCGCCAGCAGCTCCTTTCCAGGGAATGAGCAGTTCTTC
- TRBJ1-5 TRBV15 - CATRTVGYSNQPQHF TGTGCCACCAGAACCGTTGGGTATAGCAATCAGCCCCAGCATTTT
- TRBJ2-7 TRBV12-3/TRBV12-4 TRBD2 CASSLAGASEQYF TGTGCCAGCAGCCTAGCGGGGGCATCCGAGCAGTACTTC